The 18 T cell receptor beta chains below were found in one sample sequenced in a study of T cell repertoires in cytomegalovirus infection (dated by TCRdb to about 2019). No antigen is known for these receptors. For sequencing, an Illumina HiSeq 1500 was employed. In TCRdb, the public reads were trimmed at Q25 with fastp and aligned with MiXCR, with productive beta chains retained. When rows share a CDR3 protein, they turn into one entry using the most common DNA and genes. In this sample the table shows 60,000 to 85,000 distinct CDR3 sequences, approximately 22% of which occur a single time. The top ten clonotypes cover 60% to 85% of the sample. The source material was PBMCs, sequenced either directly or after in vitro stimulation (not recorded which). The receptors shown here come from a human donor in good health (CMV status not recorded). Some clones in this sample may be carry-over from other donors' samples.

This clonotype was recorded many times. The chain has TRBV7-2 and TRBJ1-3; D possibly corresponds to TRBD1 (5 bases). The ends were cut back, 1 base at V and 3 bases at J, with 7 bases in the middle. Germline lookup yields CDR1 SGHTA and CDR2 FQGNSA. The CDR3 sequence is 14 residues long. CDR3 loop: CASSLGGIGNTIYF. In DNA form, the CDR3 reads TGTGCCAGCAGCTTAGGGGGGATTGGAAACACCATATATTTT.

This clonotype has ten or more counts. The chain couples TRBV7-8 to TRBJ1-5; no reliable D call. The CDR3 is made up of 13 amino acids. Looked up from germline, CDR1 is SGHVS and CDR2 is FQNEAQ. Trimming removed 1 base at V and 5 bases at J, with 6 bases between. The CDR3 is CASSLGGYQPQHF. The DNA for the CDR3 is TGTGCCAGCAGCTTAGGTGGATATCAGCCCCAGCATTTT. The complete variable domain, with remaining parts taken from reference TRBV7-8 and TRBJ1-5, reads GAGVSQSPRYKVAKRGQDVALRCDPISGHVSLFWYQQALGQGPEFLTYFQNEAQLDKSGLPSDRFFAERPEGSVSTLKIQRTQQEDSAVYLCASSLGGYQPQHFGDGTRLSIL.

This clonotype was seen repeatedly, ten times or more. The chain recombines TRBV7-2 with TRBJ2-3; no firm D call. V was pared by 1 base and J by 2 bases, with 10 bases between. Per the germline V gene, CDR1 is SGHTA and CDR2 is FQGNSA. The CDR3 has 15 residues. Here the CDR3 reads CASSLGWGPTDTQYF. The CDR3 DNA is TGTGCCAGCAGCTTAGGATGGGGTCCCACAGATACGCAGTATTTT.

The J gene is TRBJ2-5, the V gene TRBV19; D possibly corresponds to TRBD2 (6 bases). This CDR3 has 11 residues. V lost 6 bases to trimming and J lost 9 bases, with 11 bases between them. CDR1 and CDR2 from the germline V gene are LNHDA and SQIVND (reference sequence). This CDR3 reads CASRQSGAQYF. DNA for the CDR3: TGTGCCAGTAGACAATCGGGGGCCCAGTACTTC.

This clonotype was recorded a few times. The CDR3 bases are TGTGCCACGACGCATAGCTCCTACGAGCAGTACGTC. The encoded protein is CATTHSSYEQYV. The genes are TRBV6-1 and TRBJ2-7; D is ambiguous. Germline assignment: CDR1 MNHNS and CDR2 SASEGT. The CDR3 spans 12 residues. Trimming took 10 bases from V and 0 from J, leaving 10 bases between them.

V and J are TRBV7-2 and TRBJ2-7, with 10 bases aligning to TRBD2. Per the germline V gene, CDR1 is SGHTA and CDR2 is FQGNSA. The CDR3 extends over 16 amino acids. Trimming at V came to 5 bases and at J to 0 bases, leaving 7 bases not matched to a gene. This CDR3 reads CASSRGLARTSYEQYF. The CDR3 nucleotides are TGTGCCAGCAGCAGGGGACTAGCGCGTACCTCCTACGAGCAGTACTTC.

This clonotype was found many times. The V and J genes are TRBV12-3 or TRBV12-4 and TRBJ1-2, with D maybe TRBD1 (6 bases). The CDR3 spans 13 residues. Trimming cost V 7 bases and J 4 bases, with 13 bases left between them. CDR3 sequence: CASTGVALYGYTF. In nucleotides, the CDR3 is TGTGCCAGCACAGGGGTCGCACTCTATGGCTACACCTTC.

The chain uses TRBV23-1 and TRBJ2-7; 9 bases line up with TRBD2. TRBV23-1 is placed among ORFs of uncertain function. V shed 1 base, J shed 7 bases, and the junction held 11 bases outside the gene matches. The CDR3 sequence is 16 residues long. The CDR3 DNA sequence: TGCGCCAGCAGTCAATTTGAGGTAGCGGGAGACGGGGAGCAGTACGTC. As protein: CASSQFEVAGDGEQYV.

This clonotype occurred many times. This chain joins TRBV7-6 and TRBJ1-2, with TRBD1 identical over 9 bases. CDR3 size: 13 residues. Germline V gives CDR1 SGHVS, CDR2 FNYEAQ. J gave up 8 bases and V 5 bases, and 6 bases lay outside the gene matches. DNA of the CDR3: TGTGCCAGCAGCCCGAGACAGGGGGGCGGCTACACCTTC. Its translation: CASSPRQGGGYTF.

This clonotype was observed many times. This rearrangement joins TRBV7-2 to TRBJ1-2, with D possibly matching TRBD1 (5 bases). Germline CDR1 SGHTA, CDR2 FQGNSA. This CDR3 spans 15 amino acids. Trimming removed 0 bases at V and 7 bases at J, with 15 bases between. CDR3 amino acids: CASSLAGRAGRGYTF. DNA of the CDR3: TGTGCCAGCAGCTTAGCGGGCAGGGCGGGCCGTGGCTACACCTTC.

This clonotype was counted ten times or more. The rearrangement joins TRBV7-2 to TRBJ1-5, with D maybe TRBD1 (5 bases). This CDR3 is 15 amino acids long. Germline V gene data show CDR1 as SGHTA and CDR2 as FQGNSA. The V end was cut by 3 bases, the J end by 7 bases, with 16 bases between. The CDR3 here is CASSLYRGGYQPQHF. The CDR3 bases are TGTGCCAGCAGCTTGTATAGGGGAGGGTACCAGCCCCAGCATTTT.

This clonotype was recorded a few times. This chain connects TRBV7-2 to TRBJ2-4; TRBD2 matches 8 bases. The V gene's germline CDR1 is SGHTA and CDR2 FQGNSA. V was clipped by 6 bases and J by 1 base; unmatched bases: 11. The CDR3 contains 17 residues. This CDR3 is CASSEGSGKGAKNIQYF. The CDR3, as DNA: TGTGCCAGCAGTGAAGGTAGCGGGAAGGGTGCCAAAAACATTCAGTACTTC. The full variable domain, its missing parts supplied by reference TRBV7-2 and TRBJ2-4, is GAGVSQSPSNKVTEKGKDVELRCDPISGHTALYWYRQSLGQGLEFLIYFQGNSAPDKSGLPSDRFSAERTGGSVSTLTIQRTQQEDSAVYLCASSEGSGKGAKNIQYFGAGTRLSVL.

The chain couples TRBV19 to TRBJ2-7; 9 bases map to TRBD2. J gave up 9 bases and V 5 bases, and 11 bases lay outside the gene matches. This CDR3 region has 14 residues. CDR1 and CDR2 from the germline V gene are LNHDA and SQIVND (reference sequence). The CDR3 bases are TGTGCCAGTAGTCCAGGAGGGACTAGCAAAGTGCAGTACGTC. Its protein is CASSPGGTSKVQYV.

This clonotype was picked up a small number of times. V is TRBV27 and J is TRBJ2-1; 9 nucleotides match TRBD1. Germline CDR1 reads MNHEY; CDR2 reads SMNVEV (reference sequence). This CDR3 has 16 amino acids. Losses at the gene ends were 6 bases for V and 1 base for J; bases not matched to a gene: 7. CDR3 region: CASSVWGTGSYNEQFF. DNA for the CDR3: TGTGCCAGCAGCGTGTGGGGGACAGGGTCCTACAATGAGCAGTTCTTC.

The sample holds a few counts of this clonotype. The V and J genes are TRBV28 and TRBJ1-3; D remains ambiguous. This CDR3 is built from 16 residues. Per germline, CDR1 MDHEN and CDR2 SYDVKM. V lost 5 bases and J lost 0, with 14 bases in between. This CDR3 is CASSLLAEDSGNTIYF. Written as DNA, the CDR3 is TGTGCCAGCAGTCTCCTAGCGGAAGACTCTGGAAACACCATATATTTT.

The chain recombines TRBV7-8 with TRBJ2-7, with D possibly being TRBD1 (7 bases). The CDR3 is made up of 15 amino acids. With 8 bases removed from V and 2 bases from J, the gap between germline ends came to 19 bases. The germline CDR1 and CDR2 sequences are SGHVS and FQNEAQ. The CDR3 loop is CASSSLEGATYEQYV. In DNA form, the CDR3 reads TGTGCCAGCTCCTCCCTGGAGGGGGCTACCTACGAGCAGTACGTC.

This clonotype has only a few counts. This chain uses TRBV14 with TRBJ2-3, with 7 bases identical to TRBD1. CDR1 and CDR2 from the germline V gene are SGHDN and FVKESK. The CDR3 has 15 amino acids. The junction had 7 bases not matched to a gene; V was cut back by 4 bases and J by 3 bases. The CDR3 nucleotides read TGTGCCAGCAGCCCGACAGGGAGAAGGACAGATACGCAGTATTTT. Protein product: CASSPTGRRTDTQYF.

This chain links TRBV7-9 with TRBJ1-1; tentative D call: TRBD1 (5 bases). Germline CDR1 is SEHNR and CDR2 is FQNEAQ (reference sequence). The ends were cut back, 5 bases at V and 1 base at J, with 8 bases in the middle. The CDR3 is 13 amino acids. CDR3 in amino acids: CASSATGNTEAFF. CDR3 in DNA: TGTGCCAGCAGCGCCACAGGGAACACTGAAGCTTTCTTT.